Described below is a single T cell receptor beta chain sequence and its context. V dropped 2 bases and J dropped 5 bases, with 12 bases sitting between them. CDR1 and CDR2 from the germline V gene are SGHTA and FQGNSA. The CDR3 is 14 residues long. The data were obtained in a study of T cells of healthy individuals. A single record per CDR3 protein comes from TCRdb applying MiXCR to the 5' RACE reads. The data hold about 96,000 distinct CDR3 sequences, with 15% to 20% observed a single time. This receptor was taken from a human donor in good health. The genes are TRBV7-2 and TRBJ1-2; no definite D call. CDR3: CASSLRAPGYGYTF. The CDR3 DNA reads as TGTGCCAGCAGCTTAAGGGCCCCCGGTTATGGCTACACCTTC.